These 31 T cell receptor beta chains were sequenced from one sample in a study of CD8 T cells in ankylosing spondylitis. Each CDR3 protein gets one entry after TCRdb re-called the 5' RACE reads with MiXCR. The profile shows 50,000 to 75,000 distinct CDR3 sequences, 6.2% of them singletons. Sequenced input: synovial fluid, either unsorted or a sorted T cell fraction (not recorded which). Every receptor here comes from a male donor with ankylosing spondylitis.

The chain combines TRBV20-1 with TRBJ2-1; TRBD1 matches at 8 bases. The germline gives CDR1 DFQATT, CDR2 SNEGSKA (reference sequence). This CDR3 comprises 14 residues. With V trimmed by 5 bases and J by 3 bases, 6 bases remained unmatched. CDR3 region: CSALGTGGYNEQFF. CDR3 coding DNA: TGCAGTGCTCTTGGTACAGGGGGCTACAATGAGCAGTTCTTC.

This clonotype was observed a few times. The rearrangement uses TRBV28 and TRBJ1-4, with TRBD1 as a possible D gene (6 bases). Deletions cut 5 bases from V and 2 bases from J, with 21 bases between. Germline V CDR1 and CDR2: MDHEN, SYDVKM. This CDR3 has 18 residues. The CDR3 coding sequence is TGTGCCAGCAGTCCCCCAAATGCCTGGACAGTCACTAATGAAAAACTGTTTTTT. This encodes CASSPPNAWTVTNEKLFF. Drawing the rest from reference TRBV28 and TRBJ1-4, the complete variable domain is DVKVTQSSRYLVKRTGEKVFLECVQDMDHENMFWYRQDPGLGLRLIYFSYDVKMKEKGDIPEGYSVSREKKERFSLILESASTNQTSMYLCASSPPNAWTVTNEKLFFGSGTQLSVL.

In this sample, this clonotype turned up many times. This chain joins TRBV28 and TRBJ1-5, with D possibly matching TRBD1 (5 bases). Germline V gene sequence: CDR1 MDHEN, CDR2 SYDVKM. This CDR3 is 15 amino acids long. Deletions cut 2 bases from V and 1 base from J, with 9 bases between. Here the CDR3 DNA reads TGTGCCAGCAGTTTACAGTGGGGCAGCAATCAGCCCCAGCATTTT. Protein: CASSLQWGSNQPQHF.

The rearrangement links TRBV7-8 to TRBJ2-6; D is undetermined. Germline V CDR1 and CDR2: SGHVS, FQNEAQ. Trimming took off 5 bases at V and 0 bases at J, with 11 bases between the two ends. CDR3 length: 16 residues. The CDR3 DNA is TGTGCCAGCAGCCACAGACGGACCTCTGGGGCCAACGTCCTGACTTTC. It yields the protein CASSHRRTSGANVLTF.

The chain carries TRBV7-9 and TRBJ1-1, with D perhaps matching TRBD1 (6 bases). V shed 2 bases and J shed 3 bases, with 10 bases lying between them. The germline CDR1 and CDR2 sequences are SEHNR and FQNEAQ (reference sequence). The CDR3 length is 14 residues. In DNA, the CDR3 is TGTGCCAGCAGCTTACCGCCAGGGGACACTGAAGCTTTCTTT. Translated, it gives CASSLPPGDTEAFF.

This chain connects TRBV5-6 to TRBJ1-6, with a weak D call TRBD1 (6 bases). V shed 3 bases and J shed 2 bases, with 12 bases lying between them. The CDR3 totals 16 residues. Looked up from germline, CDR1 is SGHDT and CDR2 is YYEEEE. CDR3 sequence reads: CASSWVGGTYNSPLHF. CDR3 sequence (DNA): TGTGCCAGCAGCTGGGTGGGGGGCACCTATAATTCACCCCTCCACTTT.

This chain joins TRBV9 and TRBJ2-3; TRBD2 agrees at 7 bases. The CDR3 is 15 amino acids. From germline, CDR1 is SGDLS and CDR2 YYNGEE. The V segment lost 5 bases and the J segment 0 bases; nucleotides outside the gene matches: 6. In DNA form, the CDR3 reads TGTGCCAGCAGTTGGGGACTACCTAGCACAGATACGCAGTATTTT. Its protein is CASSWGLPSTDTQYF.

This clonotype was recorded many times. The CDR3 DNA follows: TGCAGTGCTAGCTACACCGATCAGCCCCAGCATTTT. Its protein product is CSASYTDQPQHF. This sequence joins TRBV20-1 and TRBJ1-5; D unclear. Germline CDR1 DFQATT, CDR2 SNEGSKA (reference sequence). The length of the CDR3 is 12 residues. V lost 3 bases, J lost 5 bases, and 8 bases lay in between.

This clonotype showed up many times. This chain uses TRBV6-1 with TRBJ2-5, with TRBD2 matching over 10 bases. The germline CDR1 and CDR2 sequences are MNHNS and SASEGT. The CDR3 is made up of 15 amino acids. J lost 5 bases, V lost 6 bases, and 9 bases had no gene match. The CDR3 spells CASSLTSGTGETQYF. The CDR3 bases are TGTGCCAGCAGCCTCACTAGCGGGACGGGGGAGACCCAGTACTTC.

This clonotype was seen only a few times. V usage is TRBV6-1 and J usage is TRBJ1-4, with 8 positions matching TRBD1. The CDR3 totals 13 residues. The V gene end was trimmed by 9 bases and the J gene end by 7 bases; junction bases not matched to a gene: 7. The germline V gene encodes CDR1 MNHNS and CDR2 SASEGT. The DNA for the CDR3 is TGTGCCAGTGAGGGGACAGGCTCTGAAAAACTGTTTTTT. Amino acids: CASEGTGSEKLFF.

This clonotype showed up many times. The chain combines TRBV5-1 with TRBJ2-1; D might be TRBD1 (6 bases). This CDR3 has 13 amino acids. Germline CDR1 SGHRS, CDR2 YFSETQ. Trimming left V 5 bases short and J 9 bases short, with 15 bases between. CDR3 bases: TGCGCCAGCAGTCGGGACAACCACATTGAGCAGTTCTTC. Residues: CASSRDNHIEQFF.

This chain joins TRBV12-3 or TRBV12-4 and TRBJ1-5; no definite D call. Trimming removed 1 base at V and 5 bases at J, with 15 bases between. This CDR3 is built from 16 residues. CDR3 nucleotide sequence: TGTGCCAGCAGTTTAGTGGCAGGCCCCGGGCATCAGCCCCAGCATTTT. This codes for CASSLVAGPGHQPQHF.

Worth noting for this clonotype: A much larger clone differs by one base, so this may be a read error. J is TRBJ2-1 and V is TRBV28, with a tentative D call TRBD1 (6 bases). CDR1 is MDHEN and CDR2 is SYDVKM in the germline V gene. The CDR3 has 13 residues. V was clipped by 5 bases and J by 8 bases, with 13 bases between them. The CDR3 sequence is CASSVGAGDEQFF. For the CDR3, the DNA is TGTGCCAGCAGTGTGGGAGCAGGGGATGAGCAGTTCTTC.

The table lists this clonotype with many counts. V and J are TRBV12-3 or TRBV12-4 and TRBJ2-2, with 10 bases that match TRBD2. The CDR3 extends over 16 amino acids. J gave up 6 bases and V 4 bases, and 8 bases lay outside the gene matches. CDR3 sequence reads: CASSSGLAKPPGELFF. In DNA, the CDR3 is TGTGCCAGCAGTTCGGGACTAGCGAAACCGCCCGGGGAGCTGTTTTTT.

This clonotype is deemed medium-sized. The gene calls are TRBV15 and TRBJ2-2, with D uncertain. This CDR3 spans 14 amino acids. Trimming stripped 6 bases from V and 1 base from J, with 9 bases between. CDR1 LNHNV and CDR2 YYDKDF come from the germline V gene (reference sequence). This CDR3 reads CATRSTGNTGELFF. In nucleotides, the CDR3 is TGTGCCACCAGGAGCACCGGGAACACCGGGGAGCTGTTTTTT.

The chain employs TRBV11-2 and TRBJ2-2; 9 bases are shared with TRBD2. This CDR3 contains 18 residues. Germline CDR1 SGHAT, CDR2 FQNNGV. V was clipped by 1 base and J by 3 bases; unmatched bases: 9. CDR3 loop: CASSLVPISGSDTGELFF. CDR3 bases: TGTGCCAGCAGCTTAGTCCCCATTAGCGGGAGTGACACCGGGGAGCTGTTTTTT.

This clonotype was recorded at least ten times. This chain connects TRBV11-2 to TRBJ2-1; the D gene is possibly TRBD2 (6 bases). V shed 0 bases and J shed 7 bases, with 10 bases lying between them. Germline V gives CDR1 SGHAT, CDR2 FQNNGV. The CDR3 is 14 residues long. CDR3 DNA: TGTGCCAGCAGCTTAGATCGGCGGGGAAATGAGCAGTTCTTC. Residues: CASSLDRRGNEQFF.

This clonotype was counted many times. J is TRBJ2-2 and V is TRBV7-2; D ambiguous. Germline loops: CDR1 SGHTA, CDR2 FQGNSA. The CDR3 is 14 amino acids. Trimming left V 5 bases short and J 2 bases short, with 9 bases between. CDR3 residues: CASSRLPNTGELFF. The DNA for the CDR3 is TGTGCCAGCAGCAGACTCCCTAACACCGGGGAGCTGTTTTTT.

This clonotype was seen repeatedly, ten times or more. This chain uses TRBV29-1 with TRBJ1-1, with no clear D. The length of the CDR3 is 10 residues. The V end was cut by 4 bases, the J end by 3 bases, with 3 bases between. In germline, CDR1 is SQVTM, CDR2 ANQGSEA. The CDR3 sequence is CSVGDTEAFF. The CDR3 DNA reads as TGCAGCGTTGGTGACACTGAAGCTTTCTTT.

This clonotype was counted a few times. The J gene is TRBJ2-3, the V gene TRBV5-4; the match to TRBD2 covers 7 bases. Trimming removed 3 bases from V and 3 bases from J; junction bases left unmatched: 4. The CDR3 is 14 amino acids. From germline, CDR1 is SGHNT and CDR2 YYREEE (reference sequence). CDR3 sequence (DNA): TGTGCCAGCAGCTACCTAGCGGCTACAGATACGCAGTATTTT. Protein sequence: CASSYLAATDTQYF.

This clonotype appeared a few times. This chain connects TRBV28 to TRBJ2-6, with 9 bases fitting TRBD1. CDR3 size: 18 residues. The trim removed 5 bases at V and 2 bases at J, leaving 10 bases unmatched. Germline V gene sequence: CDR1 MDHEN, CDR2 SYDVKM. As DNA, the CDR3 is TGTGCCAGCAGTCTACCGGGACAGGGAATCACTGGGGCCAACGTCCTGACTTTC. As protein: CASSLPGQGITGANVLTF.

This clonotype has a count of ten or more. V and J are TRBV28 and TRBJ1-1, with D possibly being TRBD1 (6 bases). Germline CDR1 is MDHEN and CDR2 is SYDVKM. The CDR3 has 16 residues. V lost 6 bases to trimming and J lost 1 base, with 18 bases between them. CDR3 DNA: TGTGCCAGCAGCCCCCCCAGGGGTTCCGGGAACACTGAAGCTTTCTTT. Protein product: CASSPPRGSGNTEAFF.

This clonotype was picked up a small number of times. This sequence joins TRBV28 and TRBJ2-7; TRBD2 matches 10 bases. This CDR3 has 14 residues. Germline V gives CDR1 MDHEN, CDR2 SYDVKM. Germline trimming cut 6 bases from V and 4 bases from J; bases unmatched to any gene: 6. The CDR3 here is CASRPGLARYEQYF. The CDR3, as DNA: TGTGCCAGCAGGCCGGGACTAGCGAGATACGAGCAGTACTTC. Full variable domain (rest looked up from reference TRBV28 and TRBJ2-7): DVKVTQSSRYLVKRTGEKVFLECVQDMDHENMFWYRQDPGLGLRLIYFSYDVKMKEKGDIPEGYSVSREKKERFSLILESASTNQTSMYLCASRPGLARYEQYFGPGTRLTVT.

This clonotype was found many times. V usage is TRBV19 and J usage is TRBJ1-5; D gene unclear. CDR3 length equals 12 residues. The V gene's germline CDR1 is LNHDA and CDR2 SQIVND (reference sequence). V was clipped by 3 bases and J by 5 bases, with 5 bases between them. CDR3 sequence reads: CASSIGYQPQHF. The DNA of the CDR3 is TGTGCCAGTAGTATTGGGTATCAGCCCCAGCATTTT.

This clonotype was seen repeatedly, ten times or more. The CDR3 coding sequence is TGTGCCAGCAGTTTTCATGGACAGGGCTACAATGAGCAGTTCTTC. This sequence encodes CASSFHGQGYNEQFF. The gene calls are TRBV6-5 and TRBJ2-1; 8 bases are a match to TRBD1. There are 15 residues in the CDR3. Germline CDR1 reads MNHEY; CDR2 reads SVGAGI. V shed 4 bases and J 3 bases; nucleotides not matched to a gene: 5.

There are a few counts of this clonotype. The chain is built from TRBV12-3 or TRBV12-4 and TRBJ2-1; 10 positions match TRBD2. With V trimmed by 4 bases and J by 2 bases, 2 bases remained unmatched. The CDR3 sequence is 15 residues long. DNA of the CDR3: TGTGCCAGCAGTTCCAGCGGGAGGGCCTACAATGAGCAGTTCTTC. Protein: CASSSSGRAYNEQFF.

Many counts were recorded for this clonotype. This chain connects TRBV7-2 to TRBJ2-7, with TRBD1 identical over 8 bases. The germline CDR1 and CDR2 sequences are SGHTA and FQGNSA. V gave up 1 base and J gave up 2 bases; unmatched junction bases: 4. The CDR3 sequence is 15 residues long. The CDR3 DNA sequence: TGTGCCAGCAGCTTAGATGGGACAGGCCCCTACGAGCAGTACTTC. Translated: CASSLDGTGPYEQYF.

Many counts were recorded for this clonotype. The chain has TRBV6-5 and TRBJ1-6; D might be TRBD1 (5 bases). This CDR3 has 17 residues. Germline V gene lookup returns CDR1 MNHEY and CDR2 SVGAGI. V was cut by 0 bases and J by 4 bases, with 13 bases left in between. The CDR3 here is CASSYSPDIMYNSPLHF. The DNA for the CDR3 is TGTGCCAGCAGTTACTCACCGGACATAATGTATAATTCACCCCTCCACTTT.

This clonotype is classed as medium-sized (0.01 to 0.1%). V and J are TRBV4-1 and TRBJ2-1, with unresolved D. Germline assignment: CDR1 MGHRA and CDR2 YSYEKL. This CDR3 has 13 amino acids. Trimming took 3 bases from V and 1 from J, leaving 4 bases between them. The CDR3 bases are TGCGCCAGCAGCCACGGGTCCTACAATGAGCAGTTCTTC. Its protein is CASSHGSYNEQFF.

This clonotype was seen repeatedly, ten times or more. This sequence joins TRBV6-6 and TRBJ1-1; 8 nucleotides match TRBD1. Germline V gene sequence: CDR1 MNHNY, CDR2 SVGAGI (reference sequence). This CDR3 has 11 amino acids. V gave up 8 bases and J gave up 11 bases; unmatched junction bases: 7. The CDR3 nucleotides are TGTGCCAGCGGCAGGGGGCTCGAGGCTTTCTTT. It specifies CASGRGLEAFF.

This clonotype was seen repeatedly, ten times or more. The chain links TRBV14 to TRBJ1-1; D may be TRBD1 (5 bases). In germline, CDR1 is SGHDN, CDR2 FVKESK. The CDR3 runs to 18 residues. V was pared by 1 base and J by 1 base, with 19 bases between. This chain's CDR3 is CASSQGGTDRWRNTEAFF. As DNA, the CDR3 is TGTGCCAGCAGCCAAGGCGGGACGGATCGGTGGAGGAACACTGAAGCTTTCTTT.